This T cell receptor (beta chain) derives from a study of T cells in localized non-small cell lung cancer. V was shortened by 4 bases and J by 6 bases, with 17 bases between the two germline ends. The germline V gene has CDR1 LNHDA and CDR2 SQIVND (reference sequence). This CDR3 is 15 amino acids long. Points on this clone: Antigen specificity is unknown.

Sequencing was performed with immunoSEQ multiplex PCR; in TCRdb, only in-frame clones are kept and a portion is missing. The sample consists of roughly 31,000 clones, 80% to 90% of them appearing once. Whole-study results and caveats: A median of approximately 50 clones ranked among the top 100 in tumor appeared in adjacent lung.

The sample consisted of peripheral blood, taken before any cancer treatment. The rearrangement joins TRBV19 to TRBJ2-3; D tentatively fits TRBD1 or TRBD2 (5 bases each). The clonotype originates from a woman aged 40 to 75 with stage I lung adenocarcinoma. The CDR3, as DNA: TGTGCCAGTAGTACCAGGGACCTAATAGGGGATACGCAGTATTTT. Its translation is CASSTRDLIGDTQYF.